This T cell receptor beta chain was found in a study of blood T cell repertoires in COVID-19 (dated by TCRdb to between 2020 and 2021). In terms of the full investigation: Samples from collaborators originated in the United States, Italy and Spain and spanned both the acute and convalescent phases of COVID-19. The material from the prospective study consisted of cDNA or gDNA derived from T cells, B-cell-depleted T cells, or PBMCs. Subjects who had been exposed to COVID-19, were actively infected with it, or had recovered from it provided the deeply sampled blood TCRbeta repertoires that made up the dataset. The repertoires were released in a freely available public database intended as a resource for research on the immune response to SARS-CoV-2. The samples were drawn from two sources: the first 160 participants of the ongoing ImmuneRACE study, and over 950 subjects contributed by 6 global collaborators. Nearly every sample came with metadata listing a de-identified subject ID, COVID-19 status, age in years and sex. Where available, HLA class I and class II types were taken from metadata supplied by the sample provider and were not determined by assay-based typing.

The immunoSEQ Assay, a bias-controlled multiplex PCR, was used to amplify TCRbeta CDR3 regions from genomic DNA. The original methods were these. The number of nucleated cells in each sample was estimated from the amplification of reference gene primers within the assay. To quantify the absolute abundance of each unique TCRbeta CDR3 rearrangement, sequence reads were collapsed and filtered. For each sample, productive Simpson clonality was calculated as the square root of Simpson's diversity index across productive rearrangements. Here the immuneACCESS table is served through TCRdb, limited to in-frame sequences with V and J called. Missing clones are a known gap in these copies; in checked studies unresolved V genes cover under half, and the rest lacks a known reason. D and trimming were read from the DNA, whereas the V and J calls and clone size are those reported in that table. The sample table shows about 98,000 clones, and 70% to 90% are seen once. Around 2% of the sample is held by the ten biggest clonotypes.

This clone appeared once. Its antigen is still unknown. No clone much larger than this one lies a single base away; base qualities are absent. The study at large found these results: How much clinical and demographic metadata was included differed by source and by participant, and the metadata was provided uncurated.

Collaborating institutions collected whole blood in K2EDTA tubes following their own protocols. For TCRbeta analysis, collaborators shipped samples in one of three forms: frozen whole blood, isolated PBMCs, or DNA extracted from either of those sample types. The germline V gene yields SGHAT for CDR1 and FQNNGV for CDR2. The CDR3 sequence holds 16 residues, the cysteine and phenylalanine included. Of all the DNA, just the CDR3 is kept, 48 bases in frame from base 1. Relative to germline, V is missing 1 base and J is missing 5 bases, with 9 bases of the junction outside any gene match. The chain is made from TRBV11-2 and TRBJ2-7; 9 middle bases align to TRBD1. The clonotype was recovered from a man aged 50 or older with active COVID-19. Sequencing was carried out using peripheral blood. This receptor carries the CDR3 CASSLVAATGGNEQYF. Here is the DNA: TGTGCCAGCAGCTTAGTAGCCGCGACAGGGGGTAACGAGCAGTACTTC.